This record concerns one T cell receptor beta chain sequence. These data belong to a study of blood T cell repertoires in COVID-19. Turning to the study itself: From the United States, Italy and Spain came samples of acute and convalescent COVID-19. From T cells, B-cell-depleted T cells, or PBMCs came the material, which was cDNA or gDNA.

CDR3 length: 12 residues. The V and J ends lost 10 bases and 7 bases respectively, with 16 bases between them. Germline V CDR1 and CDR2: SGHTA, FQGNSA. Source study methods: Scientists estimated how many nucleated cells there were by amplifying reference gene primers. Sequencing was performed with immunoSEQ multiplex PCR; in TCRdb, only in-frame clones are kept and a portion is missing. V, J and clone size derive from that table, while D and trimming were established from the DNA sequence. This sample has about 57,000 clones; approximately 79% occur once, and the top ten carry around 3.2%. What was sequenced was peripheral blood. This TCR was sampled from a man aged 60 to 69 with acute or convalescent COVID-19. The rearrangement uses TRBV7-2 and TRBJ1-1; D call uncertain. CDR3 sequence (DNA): TGTGCCACCCACCCCGGACTCTATGAAGCTTTCTTT. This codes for CATHPGLYEAFF.